What follows are 10 T cell receptor beta chains derived from one specimen sequenced in a study of blood T cell repertoires in COVID-19 (dated by TCRdb to 2020 to 2022). The method behind the library was the immunoSEQ multiplex PCR assay. Not all clones reach the TCRdb copy of this immuneACCESS table, which keeps in-frame sequences only. Checked studies attribute under half of the gap to unresolved V genes and leave the rest unexplained. This sample holds 220,000 or so clones; around 86% were observed only once. Clones ranked in the top ten supply roughly 8% of the sample. The specimen sequenced was peripheral blood. Receptor source: a woman aged 80 or over with COVID-19, enrolled during active disease.

This chain uses TRBV18 with TRBJ1-1; no firm D call. The CDR3 has 15 residues. CDR1 and CDR2 from the germline V gene are KGHSH and LQKENI. The V end was cut by 2 bases, the J end by 0 bases, with 10 bases between. The DNA of the CDR3 is TGTGCCAGCTCACCAGGTTGGCAGGTGAACACTGAAGCTTTCTTT. Translation: CASSPGWQVNTEAFF.

This chain joins TRBV2 and TRBJ2-2, with 9 bases lining up with TRBD2. After removal of 5 bases from V and 4 bases from J, the junction contained 8 bases not matched to a gene. CDR1 is SNHLY, CDR2 FYNNEI, per germline. This CDR3 spans 16 amino acids. The DNA for the CDR3 is TGTGCCAGCAGTACCTCTAGCGGGATCGTCACCGGGGAGCTGTTTTTT. Amino acids: CASSTSSGIVTGELFF.

The rearrangement links TRBV6-1 to TRBJ1-4; weak D call: TRBD1 (6 bases). Trimming shortened V by 6 bases and J by 8 bases, and 22 bases separated the two germline ends. The length of the CDR3 is 16 residues. Germline V CDR1 and CDR2: MNHNS, SASEGT. Here the CDR3 reads CASSETPGHTGEKLFF. In DNA form, the CDR3 reads TGTGCCAGCAGCGAAACCCCGGGACACACGGGAGAAAAACTGTTTTTT.

This chain joins TRBV19 and TRBJ1-1, with D uncertain. CDR1 is LNHDA and CDR2 is SQIVND in the germline V gene (reference sequence). The CDR3 runs 14 residues. Deletions cut 4 bases from V and 0 bases from J, with 9 bases between. The CDR3 nucleotides are TGTGCCAGTAGTAACCCAAACATGAACACTGAAGCTTTCTTT. Its translation is CASSNPNMNTEAFF.

This rearrangement joins TRBV10-1 to TRBJ2-3; D unresolved. The CDR3 contains 13 residues. V shed 3 bases and J shed 5 bases, with 9 bases lying between them. Germline V CDR1 and CDR2: WNHNN, SYGVQD (reference sequence). The CDR3, as DNA: TGCGCCAGCAGTGACCGTACGGGAGATACGCAGTATTTT. The encoded protein is CASSDRTGDTQYF.

The V gene is TRBV4-1, the J gene TRBJ2-7; 8 nucleotides agree with TRBD1. V gave up 6 bases and J gave up 3 bases; unmatched junction bases: 7. Germline CDR1 MGHRA, CDR2 YSYEKL. The CDR3 contains 14 residues. The CDR3 loop reads CASSRGDRGYEQYF. CDR3 bases: TGCGCCAGCAGTCGAGGAGACAGGGGCTACGAGCAGTACTTC.

This clone is a singleton in its sample. This chain links TRBV30 with TRBJ1-6; D unclear. This CDR3 comprises 13 residues. CDR1 is GTSNPN and CDR2 is SVGIG in the germline V gene (reference sequence). V gave up 5 bases and J gave up 0 bases, with 5 bases separating them. CDR3 sequence (DNA): TGTGCCTGGGGCCTCTCCTATAATTCACCCCTCCACTTT. Protein product: CAWGLSYNSPLHF.

This sequence joins TRBV18 and TRBJ2-5; TRBD2 matches 10 bases. The germline CDR1 and CDR2 sequences are KGHSH and LQKENI. The CDR3 loop spans 15 amino acids. V lost 3 bases, J lost 2 bases, and 3 bases stayed unmatched. CDR3 sequence reads: CASSPLAGVQETQYF. DNA for the CDR3: TGTGCCAGCTCACCGCTAGCGGGAGTTCAAGAGACCCAGTACTTC.

The genes are TRBV5-5 and TRBJ2-3, with D perhaps matching TRBD1 (6 bases). Germline-derived CDR1 and CDR2 are SGHKS and YYEKEE (reference sequence). Trimming left V 0 bases short and J 1 base short, with 12 bases between. The CDR3 loop spans 16 amino acids. This CDR3 reads CASSLDGRGRTDTQYF. The CDR3 DNA reads TGTGCCAGCAGCTTGGATGGCAGGGGCCGCACAGATACGCAGTATTTT.

This rearrangement joins TRBV7-6 to TRBJ2-3, with TRBD2 matching 7 bases. CDR3 size: 19 residues. The J segment lost 10 bases and the V segment lost 5 bases, leaving 27 bases of the junction unmatched. CDR1 and CDR2 (germline): SGHVS, FNYEAQ. CDR3 region: CASSPLSGGGRMSFTAQYF. As DNA, the CDR3 is TGTGCCAGCAGCCCCCTTAGTGGGGGGGGTAGGATGTCCTTCACGGCGCAGTATTTT. Based on the CDR3 plus reference TRBV7-6 and TRBJ2-3, the full variable domain is GAGVSQSPRYKVTKRGQDVALRCDPISGHVSLYWYRQALGQGPEFLTYFNYEAQQDKSGLPNDRFSAERPEGSISTLTIQRTEQRDSAMYRCASSPLSGGGRMSFTAQYFGPGTRLTVL.